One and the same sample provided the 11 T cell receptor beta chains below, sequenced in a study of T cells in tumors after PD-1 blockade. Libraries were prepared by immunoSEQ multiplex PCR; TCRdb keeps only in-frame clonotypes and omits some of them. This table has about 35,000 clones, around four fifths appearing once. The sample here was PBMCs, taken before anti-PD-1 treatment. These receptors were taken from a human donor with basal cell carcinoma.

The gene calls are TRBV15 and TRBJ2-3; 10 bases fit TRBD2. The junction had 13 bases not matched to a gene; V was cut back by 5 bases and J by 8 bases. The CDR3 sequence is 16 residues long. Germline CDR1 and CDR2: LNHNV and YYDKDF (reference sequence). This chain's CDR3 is CATSEHRGLARVTQYF. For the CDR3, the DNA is TGTGCCACCAGCGAGCATCGGGGACTAGCGAGAGTTACGCAGTATTTT. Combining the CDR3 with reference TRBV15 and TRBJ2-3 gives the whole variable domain DAMVIQNPRYQVTQFGKPVTLSCSQTLNHNVMYWYQQKSSQAPKLLFHYYDKDFNNEADTPDNFQSRRPNTSFCFLDIRSPGLGDTAMYLCATSEHRGLARVTQYFGPGTRLTVL.

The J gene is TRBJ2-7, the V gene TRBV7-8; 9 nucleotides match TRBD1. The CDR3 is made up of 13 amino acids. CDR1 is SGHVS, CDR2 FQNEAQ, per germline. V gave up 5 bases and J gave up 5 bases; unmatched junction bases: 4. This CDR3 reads CASSRDRVNEQYF. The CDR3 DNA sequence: TGTGCCAGCAGCCGGGACAGGGTGAACGAGCAGTACTTC.

This CDR3 reads CASRDVDRGYGYTF. Written as DNA, the CDR3 is TGTGCCAGTAGGGACGTGGACAGGGGCTATGGCTACACCTTC. V and J are TRBV19 and TRBJ1-2; 9 bases are a match to TRBD1. From germline, CDR1 is LNHDA and CDR2 SQIVND (reference sequence). This CDR3 contains 14 residues. With 6 bases clipped from V and 4 bases from J, the junction kept 6 bases outside the gene matches.

CDR3 nucleotide sequence: TGTGCCAGCAGCTTGTCGGAAGCGGGGGGACTTCCTCGGGGCCGGTATTTT. The encoded protein is CASSLSEAGGLPRGRYF. The chain carries TRBV5-4 and TRBJ2-3, with TRBD2 matching 9 bases. The germline gives CDR1 SGHNT, CDR2 YYREEE (reference sequence). The CDR3 length is 17 residues. J was trimmed by 14 bases and V by 1 base; bases with no gene match: 20.

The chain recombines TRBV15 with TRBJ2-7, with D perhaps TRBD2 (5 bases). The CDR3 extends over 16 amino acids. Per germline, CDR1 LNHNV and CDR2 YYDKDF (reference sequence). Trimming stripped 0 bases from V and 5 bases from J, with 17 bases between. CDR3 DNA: TGTGCCACCAGCAGAGATCATGTAAAGGGAGTCCACGAGCAGTACTTC. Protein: CATSRDHVKGVHEQYF. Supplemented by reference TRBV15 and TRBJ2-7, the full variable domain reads DAMVIQNPRYQVTQFGKPVTLSCSQTLNHNVMYWYQQKSSQAPKLLFHYYDKDFNNEADTPDNFQSRRPNTSFCFLDIRSPGLGDTAMYLCATSRDHVKGVHEQYFGPGTRLTVT.

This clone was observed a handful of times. For the CDR3, the DNA is TGTGCCAGCAGTTACTCCGGACGGCCTAACTATGGCTACACCTTC. The encoded protein is CASSYSGRPNYGYTF. The rearrangement uses TRBV6-2 or TRBV6-3 and TRBJ1-2; no clear D. Looked up from germline, CDR1 is MNHEY and CDR2 is SVGEGT. The CDR3 sequence is 15 residues long. Trimming removed 0 bases at V and 0 bases at J, with 8 bases between.

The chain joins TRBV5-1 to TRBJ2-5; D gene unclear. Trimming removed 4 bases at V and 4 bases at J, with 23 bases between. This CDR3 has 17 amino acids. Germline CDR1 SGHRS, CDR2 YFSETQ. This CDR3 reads CASSVGAIGPRGETQYF. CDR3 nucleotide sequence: TGCGCCAGCAGCGTTGGAGCGATAGGGCCTCGAGGAGAGACCCAGTACTTC.

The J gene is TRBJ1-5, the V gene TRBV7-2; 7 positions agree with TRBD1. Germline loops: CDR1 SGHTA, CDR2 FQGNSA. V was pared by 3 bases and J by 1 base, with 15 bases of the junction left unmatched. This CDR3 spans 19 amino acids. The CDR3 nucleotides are TGTGCCAGCAGCTTTAGGGCTACAGGGGCTCTGCAGAGCAATCAGCCCCAGCATTTT. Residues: CASSFRATGALQSNQPQHF.

The CDR3 bases are TGCGCCAGCAGTGAAAAGGCTTCTGCTAATCAGCCCCAGCATTTT. As protein: CASSEKASANQPQHF. V usage is TRBV10-2 and J usage is TRBJ1-5, with D unresolved. V lost 3 bases to trimming and J lost 4 bases, with 13 bases between them. This CDR3 is built from 15 residues. Germline CDR1 is WSHSY and CDR2 is SAAADI.

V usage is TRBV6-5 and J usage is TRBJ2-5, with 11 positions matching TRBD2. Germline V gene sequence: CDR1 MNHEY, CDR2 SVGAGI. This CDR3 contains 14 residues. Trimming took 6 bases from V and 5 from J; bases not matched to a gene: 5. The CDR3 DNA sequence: TGTGCCAGCAGACTAGCGGGAGCAGACGAGACCCAGTACTTC. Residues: CASRLAGADETQYF.

CDR3 sequence: CASGPTGVANTEAFF. CDR3 nucleotide sequence: TGTGCCAGCGGCCCGACAGGGGTAGCGAACACTGAAGCTTTCTTT. The chain combines TRBV2 with TRBJ1-1, with 8 bases that match TRBD1. Germline V gene lookup returns CDR1 SNHLY and CDR2 FYNNEI. This CDR3 has 15 residues. Trimming removed 8 bases from V and 1 base from J; junction bases left unmatched: 9.